This T cell receptor beta chain was recovered during a study of CD8+ T cells in alopecia areata. Whole-study results and caveats: Sharing of TCRs across patients appeared less clear than in mice, possibly for HLA-related reasons.

Sequencing used cDNA as its template, made by extracting RNA and reverse transcribing it. Only in-frame clones appear in the TCRdb table, and some are missing; sequencing was by immunoSEQ multiplex PCR. The data contain 200,000 or so clones, roughly 40% of them singletons. Germline lookup yields CDR1 SGHTA and CDR2 FQGNSA. CDR3 length: 15 amino acids. V lost 1 base to trimming and J lost 2 bases, with 12 bases between them. This clone was seen a handful of times. Antigen unknown. Described treatment: oral pan-JAK inhibitor, 5-10 mg twice daily. Both CD4+ and CD8+ T cells were separated by sorting PBMCs.

The chain has TRBV7-2 and TRBJ2-7, with D possibly being TRBD1 or TRBD2 (6 bases each). This sequence was found in a human donor with alopecia areata. Sequenced here: CD4+ T cells sorted from blood, sampled around week 36, from a patient treated with tofacitinib. The CDR3 coding sequence is TGTGCCAGCAGCTTAGTAGCAGGGGAGGCCTACGAGCAGTACTTC. Translation: CASSLVAGEAYEQYF.